This TCR beta chain was identified during a study of T cells in localized non-small cell lung cancer. CDR3 length equals 14 residues. Germline V gene lookup returns CDR1 SNHLY and CDR2 FYNNEI. J was trimmed by 4 bases and V by 6 bases; bases with no gene match: 8. A word on this clone: Its antigen is still unknown.

Here immunoSEQ multiplex PCR was the method, and the copy in TCRdb shows in-frame clones only, minus some. The sample lists 30,000 to 35,000 clones; around 90% were seen once. Study-level findings and limits: Only one tumor region went through sequencing, so heterogeneity may still be there. Researchers found a median about 53 of the top 100 tumor clones in adjacent lung.

The source of this sequence is an older female donor with stage I lung adenocarcinoma. The rearrangement joins TRBV2 to TRBJ1-2, with TRBD1 matching over 7 bases. The specimen comprised peripheral blood, sampled before any cancer treatment. CDR3 coding DNA: TGTGCCAGCAGCGACAGGGCTAGGGCCTATGGCTACACCTTC. It is translated as CASSDRARAYGYTF.